Listed here are 20 T cell receptor beta chains from one sample, sequenced in a study of control samples from healthy donors and cancer patients. Generated by immunoSEQ multiplex PCR, the TCRdb table keeps only in-frame clones and is missing some. Found here are around 150,000 clones, about 94% of them singletons; the top ten hold under 8.5%. The specimen was blood. The receptors here all came from a woman in her thirties or forties in good health.

The chain uses TRBV7-2 and TRBJ1-5; 11 nucleotides line up with TRBD1. The CDR3 is 19 residues long. J lost 4 bases, V lost 0 bases, and 11 bases had no gene match. Germline values: CDR1 SGHTA, CDR2 FQGNSA. The CDR3 sequence is CASSLAIGGTGGLNQPQHF. The CDR3 region has the DNA TGTGCCAGCAGCTTAGCGATCGGGGGGACAGGGGGTTTGAATCAGCCCCAGCATTTT. Full variable domain (missing parts from reference TRBV7-2 and TRBJ1-5): GAGVSQSPSNKVTEKGKDVELRCDPISGHTALYWYRQSLGQGLEFLIYFQGNSAPDKSGLPSDRFSAERTGGSVSTLTIQRTQQEDSAVYLCASSLAIGGTGGLNQPQHFGDGTRLSIL.

The J gene is TRBJ2-5, the V gene TRBV6-2 or TRBV6-3, with 7 bases that match TRBD2. The germline gives CDR1 MNHEY, CDR2 SVGEGT. V lost 6 bases and J lost 4; bases outside the gene matches: 8. The CDR3 length is 14 residues. Here the CDR3 reads CASSFPAGSETQYF. The CDR3 DNA sequence: TGTGCCAGCAGCTTCCCAGCGGGATCAGAGACCCAGTACTTC.

The chain links TRBV6-2 or TRBV6-3 to TRBJ1-2, with D unresolved. Germline V gene data show CDR1 as MNHEY and CDR2 as SVGEGT. The CDR3 spans 14 residues. Trimming removed 2 bases at V and 3 bases at J, with 10 bases between. CDR3 amino acids: CASSYMTLYYGYTF. In DNA, the CDR3 is TGTGCCAGCAGTTACATGACACTGTACTATGGCTACACCTTC.

V gene TRBV19 combines with J gene TRBJ1-2, with unresolved D. The germline gives CDR1 LNHDA, CDR2 SQIVND (reference sequence). V shed 1 base and J shed 5 bases, with 8 bases lying between them. The CDR3 loop spans 13 amino acids. The CDR3 nucleotides are TGTGCCAGTAGTATAGGCATTATTTATGGCTACACCTTC. Translated: CASSIGIIYGYTF.

This sequence joins TRBV9 and TRBJ2-3; D might be TRBD1 (5 bases). Deletions cut 3 bases from V and 8 bases from J, with 19 bases between. The CDR3 is made up of 15 amino acids. Germline V gene sequence: CDR1 SGDLS, CDR2 YYNGEE. In DNA form, the CDR3 reads TGTGCCAGCAGCGCACTACAAGACAGCTCGGCTACGCAGTATTTT. Amino acid sequence: CASSALQDSSATQYF.

The rearrangement links TRBV29-1 to TRBJ1-3; D unresolved. Trimming removed 5 bases at V and 0 bases at J, with 8 bases between. The CDR3 consists of 13 residues. Looked up from germline, CDR1 is SQVTM and CDR2 is ANQGSEA. In DNA form, the CDR3 reads TGCAGCGTTAGAGAACACTCTGGAAACACCATATATTTT. This translates into CSVREHSGNTIYF.

The V call is TRBV18, the J call TRBJ2-7; D might be TRBD1 (5 bases). The CDR3 is made up of 14 amino acids. V lost 3 bases and J lost 3, with 12 bases in between. Germline-derived CDR1 and CDR2 are KGHSH and LQKENI. Here the CDR3 reads CASSPGQSVYEQYF. The DNA of the CDR3 is TGTGCCAGCTCACCGGGGCAGTCGGTCTACGAGCAGTACTTC.

This chain links TRBV24-1 with TRBJ2-1; possibly TRBD1 for D (6 bases). Trimming took 4 bases from V and 5 from J, leaving 11 bases between them. Germline V lookup: CDR1 KGHDR, CDR2 SFDVKD. The CDR3 loop spans 14 amino acids. The CDR3 DNA sequence: TGTGCCACCAGTGAAGCAGGGGAGAACAATGAGCAGTTCTTC. Protein sequence: CATSEAGENNEQFF.

The chain joins TRBV12-5 to TRBJ2-7; 10 nucleotides line up with TRBD2. V shed 7 bases and J 1 base; nucleotides not matched to a gene: 7. Germline V gene sequence: CDR1 LGHNT, CDR2 FRNRAP. CDR3 length: 15 residues. The DNA of the CDR3 is TGTGCTAGTGCCCTTAGCGGGGGGCCTTCCTACGAGCAGTACTTC. Translation: CASALSGGPSYEQYF.

The chain has TRBV7-6 and TRBJ1-2, with D maybe TRBD1 (6 bases). Trimming shortened V by 3 bases and J by 5 bases, and 16 bases separated the two germline ends. The germline V gene has CDR1 SGHVS and CDR2 FNYEAQ. The CDR3 is 15 amino acids. CDR3 nucleotide sequence: TGTGCCAGCAGCTTCGGGATACAGGGACCGTATGGCTACACCTTC. This gives the protein CASSFGIQGPYGYTF.

This chain links TRBV7-2 with TRBJ1-3; D unclear. CDR1 and CDR2 (germline): SGHTA, FQGNSA. CDR3 length: 16 residues. V was shortened by 1 base and J by 4 bases, with 14 bases between the two germline ends. CDR3 loop: CASSLVSGRTGNTIYF. The DNA for the CDR3 is TGTGCCAGCAGCTTAGTTTCAGGCAGAACGGGAAACACCATATATTTT.

The J gene is TRBJ1-1, the V gene TRBV12-3 or TRBV12-4; D not certain. Trimming pared 3 bases from V and 6 bases from J, leaving 11 bases between. The CDR3 extends over 13 amino acids. This chain's CDR3 is CASSLWGESEAFF. In DNA, the CDR3 is TGTGCCAGCAGTTTGTGGGGTGAGTCTGAAGCTTTCTTT.

This rearrangement joins TRBV19 to TRBJ1-1; D is unclear. Germline V gives CDR1 LNHDA, CDR2 SQIVND (reference sequence). V was clipped by 7 bases and J by 1 base, with 7 bases between them. The CDR3 sequence is 12 residues long. CDR3 sequence (DNA): TGTGCCAGTAATTACGGGAACACTGAAGCTTTCTTT. Translated, it gives CASNYGNTEAFF.

This sequence joins TRBV7-9 and TRBJ1-4; 7 bases map to TRBD1. V shed 3 bases, J shed 8 bases, and the junction held 9 bases outside the gene matches. CDR1 SEHNR and CDR2 FQNEAQ come from the germline V gene (reference sequence). The CDR3 consists of 15 residues. The CDR3 loop reads CASSLNRGGSEKLFF. The CDR3 nucleotides read TGTGCCAGCAGCTTGAACAGGGGAGGATCGGAAAAACTGTTTTTT.

The V call is TRBV5-1, the J call TRBJ2-2, with D possibly matching TRBD2 (5 bases). Germline V CDR1 and CDR2: SGHRS, YFSETQ. Trimming took 3 bases from V and 2 from J, leaving 8 bases between them. This CDR3 has 14 residues. For the CDR3, the DNA is TGCGCCAGCAGCTCCAGCGGTAACACCGGGGAGCTGTTTTTT. Translated: CASSSSGNTGELFF.

This sequence joins TRBV5-6 and TRBJ1-1, with D tentatively TRBD1 (6 bases). Per the germline V gene, CDR1 is SGHDT and CDR2 is YYEEEE. Trimming took off 2 bases at V and 8 bases at J, with 10 bases between the two ends. The CDR3 is 12 amino acids. CDR3 protein: CASSFGGGEAFF. The CDR3 bases are TGTGCCAGCAGCTTCGGTGGGGGCGAAGCTTTCTTT.

The gene calls are TRBV5-6 and TRBJ2-3, with 8 nucleotides matching TRBD1. The V segment lost 3 bases and the J segment 0 bases; nucleotides outside the gene matches: 12. The CDR3 length is 18 residues. Germline CDR1 reads SGHDT; CDR2 reads YYEEEE. The CDR3 reads CASSSYRQGSPSTDTQYF. In DNA form, the CDR3 reads TGTGCCAGCAGCTCATATCGACAGGGGAGCCCTAGCACAGATACGCAGTATTTT.

The J gene is TRBJ1-2, the V gene TRBV25-1; the match to TRBD1 covers 8 bases. The germline CDR1 and CDR2 sequences are MGHDK and SYGVNS. This CDR3 is built from 15 residues. With 3 bases clipped from V and 7 bases from J, the junction kept 10 bases outside the gene matches. In DNA, the CDR3 is TGTGCCAGCAGTGAGTCATTGCAGGGGGCGAGTGGCTACACCTTC. Protein product: CASSESLQGASGYTF.

The chain is built from TRBV6-5 and TRBJ1-2; TRBD1 matches 7 bases. The V segment lost 2 bases and the J segment 5 bases; nucleotides outside the gene matches: 5. CDR3 length: 14 residues. Germline loops: CDR1 MNHEY, CDR2 SVGAGI. The DNA for the CDR3 is TGTGCCAGCAGTTACGGACAGGCCGGATATGGCTACACCTTC. It is translated as CASSYGQAGYGYTF.

The chain joins TRBV12-3 or TRBV12-4 to TRBJ2-7, with D tentatively TRBD1 (5 bases). The CDR3 is 13 residues long. Trimming cost V 5 bases and J 4 bases, with 12 bases left between them. DNA for the CDR3: TGTGCCAGCAGTCCCGGACAAGTATACGAGCAGTACTTC. As protein: CASSPGQVYEQYF.